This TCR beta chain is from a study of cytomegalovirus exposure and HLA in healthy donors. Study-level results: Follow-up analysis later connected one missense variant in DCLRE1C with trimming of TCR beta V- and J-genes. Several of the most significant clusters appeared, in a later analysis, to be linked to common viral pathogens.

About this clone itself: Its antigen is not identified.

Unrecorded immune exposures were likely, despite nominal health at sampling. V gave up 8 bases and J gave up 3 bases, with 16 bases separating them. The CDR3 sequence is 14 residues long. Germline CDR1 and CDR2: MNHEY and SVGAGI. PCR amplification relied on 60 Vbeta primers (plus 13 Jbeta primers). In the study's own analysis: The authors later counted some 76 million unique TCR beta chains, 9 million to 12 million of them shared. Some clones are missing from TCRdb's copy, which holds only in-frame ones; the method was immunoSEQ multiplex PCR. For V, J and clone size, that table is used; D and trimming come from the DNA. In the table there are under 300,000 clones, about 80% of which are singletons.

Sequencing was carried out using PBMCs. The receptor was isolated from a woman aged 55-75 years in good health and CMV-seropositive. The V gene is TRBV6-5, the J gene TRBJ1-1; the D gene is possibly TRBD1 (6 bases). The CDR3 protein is CASRHRVRDTEAFF. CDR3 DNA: TGTGCCAGCCGACACAGGGTCCGGGACACTGAAGCTTTCTTT.